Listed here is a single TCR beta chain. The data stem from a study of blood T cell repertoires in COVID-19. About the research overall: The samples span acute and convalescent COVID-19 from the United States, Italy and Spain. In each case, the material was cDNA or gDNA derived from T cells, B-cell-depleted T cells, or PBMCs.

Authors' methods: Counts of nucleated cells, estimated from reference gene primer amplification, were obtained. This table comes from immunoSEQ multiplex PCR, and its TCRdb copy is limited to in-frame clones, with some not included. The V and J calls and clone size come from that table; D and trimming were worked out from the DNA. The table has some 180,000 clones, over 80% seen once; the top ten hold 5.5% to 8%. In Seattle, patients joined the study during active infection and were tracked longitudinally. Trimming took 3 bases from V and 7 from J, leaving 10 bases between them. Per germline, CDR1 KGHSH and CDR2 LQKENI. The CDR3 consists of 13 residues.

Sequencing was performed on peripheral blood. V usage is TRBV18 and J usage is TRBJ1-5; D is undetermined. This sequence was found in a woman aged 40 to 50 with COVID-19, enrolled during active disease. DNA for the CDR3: TGTGCCAGCTCACCCGGGTCCGGGCAGCCCCAGCATTTT. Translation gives CASSPGSGQPQHF.